These 26 T cell receptor beta chains share one sample of origin, sequenced in a study of tissue T cells after allogeneic stem cell transplantation. Described time point: mouse harvest day 7 after allogeneic transplant. Tail vein injection delivered 10^7 T-cell-depleted bone marrow cells and 10^6 splenic CD5+ T cells. Only in-frame clones appear in the TCRdb table, and some are missing; sequencing was by immunoSEQ multiplex PCR. Of some 5,300 clones listed, approximately 48% are singletons. The source material was skin. These receptors were taken from a female BALB/c mouse given C57BL/6 T cells with graft-versus-host disease after an allogeneic hematopoietic cell transplant.

Remarks on this clone: Gene names denote mouse genes. The observed sequence ends 1 residue before the CDR3 terminus, with the missing tail filled in from the germline J gene. At the DNA level, this CDR3 is encoded by other sequences in the same sample as well. The chain employs TRBV26 and TRBJ2-7; 7 nucleotides line up with TRBD1. CDR1 is KGHPV, CDR2 FQNQEV, per germline (reference sequence). The CDR3 is 13 amino acids. With V trimmed by 3 bases and J by 2 bases, 1 base remained unmatched. The part of the CDR3 DNA that was read is TGTGCCAGCAGTCTTCAGGGGGCCTATGAACAGTAC. The encoded protein is CASSLQGAYEQY. The whole CDR3 protein is CASSLQGAYEQYF.

To note about this clone: The gene names here belong to mouse. The sequence runs out 1 residue before the end of the CDR3; the remainder is reconstructed from the germline J gene. The chain is built from TRBV3 and TRBJ1-1; TRBD1 aligns across 7 bases. This CDR3 has 13 residues. Looked up from germline, CDR1 is SNHLY and CDR2 is FYNGKV (reference sequence). The V segment lost 5 bases and the J segment 1 base; nucleotides outside the gene matches: 1. The CDR3 here is CASSRTGNTEVFF. CDR3 DNA (partial): TGTGCCAGCAGCCGGACAGGGAACACAGAAGTCTTC. The variable domain in full, with the rest retrieved from reference TRBV3 and TRBJ1-1, is GPKVLQIPSHQIIDMGQMVTLNCDPVSNHLYFYWYKQILGQQMEFLVNFYNGKVMEKSKLFKDQFSVERPDGSYFTLKIQPTALEDSAVYFCASSRTGNTEVFFGKGTRLTVV.

Concerning this clone itself: Germline and genes here are mouse. The read terminates 1 residue before the CDR3 end, so the remaining end is supplied by the germline J gene. The chain uses TRBV3 and TRBJ2-1; the match to TRBD1 covers 8 bases. This CDR3 contains 15 residues. Germline values: CDR1 SNHLY, CDR2 FYNGKV (reference sequence). Germline trimming cut 4 bases from V and 3 bases from J; bases unmatched to any gene: 5. CDR3 amino acids: CASSSRQGSYAEQFF. The sequenced CDR3 bases are TGTGCCAGCAGCTCCCGACAGGGGAGCTATGCTGAGCAGTTC.

Regarding this clone: Gene names follow the mouse nomenclature. The read falls 1 residue short of the CDR3 end, and the missing part is taken from the germline J gene. The chain carries TRBV3 and TRBJ1-4, with unresolved D. Germline V gives CDR1 SNHLY, CDR2 FYNGKV (reference sequence). V was trimmed by 2 bases and J by 0 bases, leaving 4 bases between them. The CDR3 has 14 residues. Partial CDR3 DNA: TGTGCCAGCAGCTTACAGGTTTCCAACGAAAGATTATTT. Translation gives CASSLQVSNERLF. The full CDR3 is CASSLQVSNERLFF.

This clone was seen more than once but under ten times. Gene names and germline match the mouse. The read ends 1 residue before the CDR3 terminus; that terminus is restored from the germline J gene. The genes are TRBV14 and TRBJ2-5, with 10 bases aligning to TRBD1. The ends lost 4 bases at V and 2 bases at J; junction bases unmatched: 4. Germline CDR1 and CDR2: SGHDT and FRDEAV. The CDR3 runs 15 residues. The DNA read from the CDR3 is TGTGCCAGCAGTCTGACAGGGGGCGCCCAAGACACCCAGTAC. The encoded protein is CASSLTGGAQDTQY. The whole CDR3 is CASSLTGGAQDTQYF.

With respect to this clone: Gene names denote mouse genes. The sequence runs out 1 residue before the end of the CDR3; the remainder is reconstructed from the germline J gene. V gene TRBV3 combines with J gene TRBJ2-2, with D tentatively TRBD2 (7 bases). This CDR3 has 15 amino acids. Germline lookup yields CDR1 SNHLY and CDR2 FYNGKV (reference sequence). Between the trimmed V and J ends, which lost 0 bases and 6 bases, there was a span of 11 bases. CDR3 DNA, as far as it was read: TGTGCCAGCAGCTTAGCGGGGGGCAACCCCGGGCAGCTCTAC. Residues: CASSLAGGNPGQLY. The CDR3 reads in full as CASSLAGGNPGQLYF.

In regard to this clone: Gene names and germline match the mouse. With the read ending 1 residue before the CDR3 end, the germline J gene is used to fill in that end. The chain links TRBV26 to TRBJ2-7; D is ambiguous. Germline V gene sequence: CDR1 KGHPV, CDR2 FQNQEV (reference sequence). Trimming pared 2 bases from V and 4 bases from J, leaving 6 bases between. This CDR3 region has 12 residues. The part of the CDR3 DNA that was read is TGTGCCAGCAGTCTGGCAATTTATGAACAGTAC. Amino acid sequence: CASSLAIYEQY. The whole CDR3 is CASSLAIYEQYF.

As to this clone: Germline and genes: mouse. With the read ending 1 residue before the CDR3 end, the germline J gene is used to fill in that end. The chain couples TRBV26 to TRBJ1-1; D perhaps matches TRBD1 (5 bases). Trimming removed 1 base at V and 0 bases at J, with 6 bases between. The CDR3 totals 14 residues. Per the germline V gene, CDR1 is KGHPV and CDR2 is FQNQEV (reference sequence). The CDR3 sequence: CASSLWGANTEVFF. The CDR3 bases that were read are TGTGCCAGCAGTCTGTGGGGGGCAAACACAGAAGTCTTC.

About this clone itself: These gene names are mouse names. With the read ending 1 residue before the CDR3 end, the germline J gene is used to fill in that end. The J gene is TRBJ2-3, the V gene TRBV3, with 10 bases fitting TRBD2. The V gene end was trimmed by 5 bases and the J gene end by 0 bases; junction bases not matched to a gene: 5. CDR1 SNHLY and CDR2 FYNGKV come from the germline V gene (reference sequence). CDR3 length equals 16 residues. The sequenced part of the CDR3 DNA is TGTGCCAGCAGCCACGGACTGGGGGCTAGTGCAGAAACGCTGTAT. It translates to CASSHGLGASAETLY. The full CDR3 protein reads CASSHGLGASAETLYF.

This clone was picked up a small number of times. Germline and genes here are mouse. The read falls 1 residue short of the CDR3 end, and the missing part is taken from the germline J gene. This chain links TRBV26 with TRBJ1-1, with 11 bases matching TRBD1. The germline V gene encodes CDR1 KGHPV and CDR2 FQNQEV (reference sequence). The CDR3 extends over 15 amino acids. Unmatched junction bases numbered 3, after V lost 6 bases and J lost 0 bases. The DNA read from the CDR3 is TGTGCCAGCAGCCCGGACAGGGGGCCAAACACAGAAGTCTTC. Amino acids: CASSPDRGPNTEVF. In full, the CDR3 is CASSPDRGPNTEVFF.

This clone is classed as medium-sized. Gene names are the mouse ones. The read comes to an end 1 residue before the CDR3 does, leaving the germline J gene to fill in the end. Different DNA sequences within this sample yield the same CDR3. The chain carries TRBV26 and TRBJ1-3, with D unclear. The CDR3 contains 14 residues. Looked up from germline, CDR1 is KGHPV and CDR2 is FQNQEV (reference sequence). Trimming removed 3 bases from V and 0 bases from J, with 6 bases in between. CDR3 loop: CASSLPHSGNTLYF. The sequenced part of the CDR3 DNA is TGTGCCAGCAGTCTCCCCCATTCTGGAAATACGCTCTAT.

This clone was seen a few times. The genes and germline here are from mouse. The read comes to an end 1 residue before the CDR3 does, leaving the germline J gene to fill in the end. This chain uses TRBV5 with TRBJ2-7, with D uncertain. Trimming shortened V by 0 bases and J by 3 bases, and 9 bases separated the two germline ends. The CDR3 is 14 amino acids. Germline V gives CDR1 LGHNA, CDR2 YNLKQL (reference sequence). The CDR3 loop reads CASSQDTNLYEQYF. Partial CDR3 DNA: TGTGCCAGCAGCCAAGACACAAACCTCTATGAACAGTAC.

This clone turned up a few times. Mouse germline and gene names are used. The CDR3 goes on 1 residue after the read ends, and that part is filled in from the germline J gene. This chain connects TRBV26 to TRBJ2-2; TRBD2 is a possible D gene (6 bases). CDR3 length: 15 residues. The ends were cut back, 3 bases at V and 5 bases at J, with 13 bases in the middle. Germline V gene sequence: CDR1 KGHPV, CDR2 FQNQEV (reference sequence). The CDR3 here is CASSLLAGATGQLYF. Partial CDR3 DNA: TGTGCCAGCAGTCTATTGGCTGGGGCTACCGGGCAGCTCTAC. Combining the CDR3 with reference TRBV26 and TRBJ2-2 gives the whole variable domain NSKVIQTPRYLVKGQGQKAKMRCIPEKGHPVVFWYQQNKNNEFKFLINFQNQEVLQQIDMTEKRFSAECPSNSPCSLEIQSSEAGDSALYLCASSLLAGATGQLYFGEGSKLTVL.

A remark on this clone: Germline and genes here are mouse. The CDR3 goes on 1 residue after the read ends, and that part is filled in from the germline J gene. J is TRBJ2-2 and V is TRBV3, with no clear D. The V end was cut by 5 bases, the J end by 2 bases, with 3 bases between. The germline CDR1 and CDR2 sequences are SNHLY and FYNGKV (reference sequence). The CDR3 length is 12 residues. This CDR3 reads CASSQNTGQLYF. The covered CDR3 bases are TGTGCCAGCAGCCAGAACACCGGGCAGCTCTAC.

About this clone: Gene names refer to mouse genes. The sequenced fragment ends 1 residue before the CDR3 boundary, so the rest is inferred from the germline J gene. The chain is built from TRBV13-3 and TRBJ2-7; 9 nucleotides agree with TRBD1. This CDR3 has 12 amino acids. CDR1 is NNHDY, CDR2 SYVADS, per germline. The junction had 2 bases not matched to a gene; V was cut back by 3 bases and J by 7 bases. This CDR3 reads CASSAGTGEQYF. Partial CDR3 DNA: TGTGCCAGCAGTGCCGGGACAGGGGAACAGTAC.

Notes on this clone: Each gene name is a mouse one. The missing CDR3 end, 1 residue past where the read stops, is filled in from the germline J gene. The chain recombines TRBV1 with TRBJ2-5; D is undetermined. CDR3 size: 12 residues. The germline CDR1 and CDR2 sequences are NSQYPW and LRSPGD (reference sequence). The V end was cut by 3 bases, the J end by 6 bases, with 7 bases between. CDR3 DNA, as far as it was read: TGCACCTGCAGTGCCCCCCGCGACACCCAGTAC. Its protein product is CTCSAPRDTQY. The CDR3 in its entirety is CTCSAPRDTQYF. The full variable domain, in which reference TRBV1 and TRBJ2-5 provide the parts outside the CDR3, is VTLLEQNPRWRLVPRGQAVNLRCILKNSQYPWMSWYQQDLQKQLQWLFTLRSPGDKEVKSLPGADYLATRVTDTELRLQVANMSQGRTLYCTCSAPRDTQYFGPGTRLLVL.

This clone was seen more than once but under ten times. Gene names are mouse gene names. Coverage ceases 1 residue before the CDR3 finishes, and the germline J gene fills in the end. The rearrangement joins TRBV5 to TRBJ2-7, with TRBD1 matching 7 bases. CDR1 is LGHNA and CDR2 is YNLKQL in the germline V gene (reference sequence). The V and J ends lost 0 bases and 7 bases, in that order; junction bases with no gene match: 3. This CDR3 is built from 13 residues. CDR3: CASSQETGVEQYF. The CDR3 DNA, read in part, is TGTGCCAGCAGCCAAGAAACAGGGGTGGAACAGTAC.

As for this clone: Gene labels here are mouse ones. The CDR3: CASSPWGQDTQYF. The covered CDR3 bases are TGTGCAAGCAGCCCGTGGGGTCAAGACACCCAGTAC. The chain employs TRBV16 and TRBJ2-5; a possible D gene is TRBD2 (5 bases). Sequencing ends 1 residue short of the CDR3 end; the germline J gene provides the rest. The CDR3 has 13 amino acids. V was trimmed by 5 bases and J by 3 bases, leaving 9 bases between them. Germline V gene data show CDR1 as SGHSA and CDR2 as FRNQAP.

In regard to this clone: Gene names follow the mouse nomenclature. The read gets to within 1 residue of the CDR3 end, and the germline J gene fills in the rest. This chain uses TRBV26 with TRBJ1-1; TRBD1 agrees at 7 bases. V gave up 6 bases and J gave up 3 bases; unmatched junction bases: 4. Germline V CDR1 and CDR2: KGHPV, FQNQEV (reference sequence). The CDR3 runs to 13 residues. CDR3 region: CASSRQGHTEVFF. The sequenced CDR3 bases are TGTGCCAGCAGCCGACAGGGACACACAGAAGTCTTC.

As concerns this clone: The genes and germline here are from mouse. Read data end 1 residue before the CDR3 end; the end is taken from the germline J gene. The V and J genes are TRBV13-2 and TRBJ2-7; 13 bases fit TRBD2. The J segment lost 7 bases and the V segment lost 0 bases, leaving 4 bases of the junction unmatched. Germline V gives CDR1 NNHNN, CDR2 SYGAGS (reference sequence). This CDR3 spans 15 amino acids. CDR3 loop: CASGDVGTGGGEQYF. The sequenced CDR3 bases are TGTGCCAGCGGTGATGTCGGGACTGGGGGGGGAGAACAGTAC.

This clone is a singleton in its sample. The gene names given are mouse names. The DNA ends 1 residue before the CDR3 does, and the rest of the CDR3 is filled in from the germline J gene. V gene TRBV23 combines with J gene TRBJ2-1; TRBD2 reflects the table's D call only, with no check against the DNA. The CDR3 sequence is 15 residues long. The germline CDR1 and CDR2 sequences are KGHTA and FQNQQP. Partial CDR3 DNA: TGCTCCAGCAGTTCCGGGACTGGGGGCTATGCTGAGCAGTTC. This sequence encodes CSSSSGTGGYAEQF. The whole CDR3 protein reads CSSSSGTGGYAEQFF.

For this clone: Germline and genes: mouse. The observed sequence ends 1 residue before the CDR3 terminus, with the missing tail filled in from the germline J gene. The chain carries TRBV13-2 and TRBJ2-4; 12 bases are a match to TRBD2. CDR3 length: 16 amino acids. The J segment lost 7 bases and the V segment lost 0 bases, leaving 6 bases of the junction unmatched. The germline CDR1 and CDR2 sequences are NNHNN and SYGAGS (reference sequence). CDR3 in amino acids: CASGDADWGGEDTLYF. CDR3 DNA, as far as it was read: TGTGCCAGCGGTGATGCGGACTGGGGGGGAGAGGACACCTTGTAC.

This clone was found a few times. Gene and germline names: mouse. The read falls 1 residue short of the CDR3 end, and the missing part is taken from the germline J gene. This chain uses TRBV26 with TRBJ2-7, with TRBD1 identical over 7 bases. CDR1 and CDR2 (germline): KGHPV, FQNQEV (reference sequence). V trimming: 2 bases; J trimming: 0 bases; junction bases outside the gene matches: 4. CDR3 length: 15 amino acids. The CDR3 region is CASSLEDRSSYEQYF. CDR3 DNA (partial): TGTGCCAGCAGTCTGGAGGACAGGAGCTCCTATGAACAGTAC.

A word on this clone: Each gene name is a mouse one. The CDR3 end falls 1 residue outside the read, so it is completed with the germline J gene. The rearrangement links TRBV26 to TRBJ2-1, with 8 bases aligning to TRBD2. Trimming took 4 bases from V and 2 from J; bases not matched to a gene: 4. The CDR3 is 15 amino acids. The germline CDR1 and CDR2 sequences are KGHPV and FQNQEV (reference sequence). The CDR3 bases that were read are TGTGCCAGCAGTCCTTCTGGGGGGCACTATGCTGAGCAGTTC. Amino acid sequence: CASSPSGGHYAEQF. The CDR3 in its entirety is CASSPSGGHYAEQFF.

Comment on this clone: Gene names are the mouse ones. Coverage ceases 1 residue before the CDR3 finishes, and the germline J gene fills in the end. The rearrangement uses TRBV26 and TRBJ1-1, with TRBD1 matching 10 bases. The CDR3 consists of 15 residues. Germline V gene lookup returns CDR1 KGHPV and CDR2 FQNQEV (reference sequence). Trimming cost V 3 bases and J 1 base; bases outside gene matches: 2. This chain's CDR3 is CASSLGQGGNTEVFF. The sequenced part of the CDR3 DNA is TGTGCCAGCAGTCTAGGACAGGGGGGGAACACAGAAGTCTTC.

Notes on this clone: Genes here carry mouse names. The missing CDR3 end, 1 residue past where the read stops, is filled in from the germline J gene. V usage is TRBV13-3 and J usage is TRBJ1-3, with D unresolved. This CDR3 has 10 residues. Germline assignment: CDR1 NNHDY and CDR2 SYVADS. The germline V and J ends were trimmed by 3 bases and 9 bases, with 4 bases remaining between them. The sequenced CDR3 bases are TGTGCCAGCAGTGCATTTACGCTCTAT. Amino acids: CASSAFTLY. The whole CDR3 sequence is CASSAFTLYF.